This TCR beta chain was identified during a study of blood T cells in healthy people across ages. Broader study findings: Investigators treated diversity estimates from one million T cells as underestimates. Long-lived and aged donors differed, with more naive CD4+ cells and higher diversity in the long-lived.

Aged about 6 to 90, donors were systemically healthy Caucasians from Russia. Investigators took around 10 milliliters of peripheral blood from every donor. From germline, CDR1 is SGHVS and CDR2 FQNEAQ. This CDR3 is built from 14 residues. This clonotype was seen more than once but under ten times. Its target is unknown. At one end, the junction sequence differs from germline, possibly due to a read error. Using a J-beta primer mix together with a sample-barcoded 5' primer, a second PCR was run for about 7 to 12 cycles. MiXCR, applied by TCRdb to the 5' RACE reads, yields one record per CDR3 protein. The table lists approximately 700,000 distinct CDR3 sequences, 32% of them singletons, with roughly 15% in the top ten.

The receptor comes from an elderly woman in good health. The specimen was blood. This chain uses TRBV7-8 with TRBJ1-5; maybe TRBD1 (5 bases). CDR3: CAGSLGVSNQPQHF. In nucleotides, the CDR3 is TGTGCCGGCAGCTTGGGGGTAAGCAATCAGCCCCAGCATTTT.